The entry below describes one T cell receptor beta chain. Seattle participants joined during active infection and were tracked over time. Trimming removed 10 bases from V and 11 bases from J, with 23 bases in between. This CDR3 is 13 amino acids long. The germline CDR1 and CDR2 sequences are MNHEY and SVGAGI. As processed by the authors: Using reference gene primer amplification, nucleated cell counts were estimated. Here immunoSEQ multiplex PCR was the method, and the copy in TCRdb shows in-frame clones only, minus some. V, J and clone size were drawn from that table, and D and trimming were deduced from the DNA. The sample has 250,000 to 350,000 clones; roughly four fifths are singletons. This specimen comes from a study of blood T cell repertoires in COVID-19. Study in general: Some COVID-19 samples were acute and others convalescent; all came from the United States, Italy and Spain. T cells, B-cell-depleted T cells, or PBMCs provided the cDNA or gDNA that served as material.

Sequenced: peripheral blood. The sequence came from a person aged 70 to 85 with COVID-19, enrolled during active disease. V and J are TRBV6-5 and TRBJ1-2; the D is unclear. The CDR3 is CATEQIGFGKYTF. Written as DNA, the CDR3 is TGTGCCACTGAACAAATAGGATTCGGGAAGTACACCTTC.